This TCR beta chain comes out of a study of T cell repertoires in cytomegalovirus infection. Study as a whole: Indications of both CMV infection and matching HLA type were provided by public TCR beta signatures. Points from the study as a whole: Predominance within the ex vivo response was attributable to HLA-C-restricted CMV-specific TCR beta clonotypes. Public TCR beta family frequency separated CMV-and-HLA carriers, including in an independent cohort.

This clonotype was seen at least ten times. Its target is not known. The CDR3 runs 14 residues. J was trimmed by 5 bases and V by 7 bases; bases with no gene match: 9. Germline-derived CDR1 and CDR2 are GTSNPN and SVGIG (reference sequence). TCRdb ran MiXCR on the reads and lists one entry per CDR3 protein. This sample carries under 850,000 distinct CDR3 sequences, about 40% of them seen once, and the ten largest clones take around 2.8%. Sequenced input: PBMCs. This rearrangement joins TRBV30 to TRBJ1-2; 11 nucleotides align to TRBD1. The source of this sequence is a human donor in good health (CMV status not recorded). Some clones in this sample may be carry-over from other donors' samples. This chain's CDR3 is CAYYRDRGGYGYTF. In DNA, the CDR3 is TGTGCCTACTACCGGGACAGGGGGGGATATGGCTACACCTTC.